This note documents a single T cell receptor (beta chain) sequence. This sample stems from a study of T cells in localized non-small cell lung cancer. Only in-frame clones appear in the TCRdb table, and some are missing; sequencing was by immunoSEQ multiplex PCR. The data show 20,000 to 30,000 clones, 80% to 90% seen once. V lost 7 bases, J lost 5 bases, and 8 bases stayed unmatched. Germline V gives CDR1 LNHDA, CDR2 SQIVND (reference sequence). The CDR3 consists of 13 residues. The sample was peripheral blood, taken before any cancer treatment. This chain links TRBV19 with TRBJ2-7, with 7 bases fitting TRBD1. This receptor was taken from a female donor older than 55 with stage I lung adenocarcinoma. CDR3 amino acids: CASTTPGGHEQYF. The CDR3 coding sequence is TGTGCCAGTACCACCCCAGGGGGACACGAGCAGTACTTC.